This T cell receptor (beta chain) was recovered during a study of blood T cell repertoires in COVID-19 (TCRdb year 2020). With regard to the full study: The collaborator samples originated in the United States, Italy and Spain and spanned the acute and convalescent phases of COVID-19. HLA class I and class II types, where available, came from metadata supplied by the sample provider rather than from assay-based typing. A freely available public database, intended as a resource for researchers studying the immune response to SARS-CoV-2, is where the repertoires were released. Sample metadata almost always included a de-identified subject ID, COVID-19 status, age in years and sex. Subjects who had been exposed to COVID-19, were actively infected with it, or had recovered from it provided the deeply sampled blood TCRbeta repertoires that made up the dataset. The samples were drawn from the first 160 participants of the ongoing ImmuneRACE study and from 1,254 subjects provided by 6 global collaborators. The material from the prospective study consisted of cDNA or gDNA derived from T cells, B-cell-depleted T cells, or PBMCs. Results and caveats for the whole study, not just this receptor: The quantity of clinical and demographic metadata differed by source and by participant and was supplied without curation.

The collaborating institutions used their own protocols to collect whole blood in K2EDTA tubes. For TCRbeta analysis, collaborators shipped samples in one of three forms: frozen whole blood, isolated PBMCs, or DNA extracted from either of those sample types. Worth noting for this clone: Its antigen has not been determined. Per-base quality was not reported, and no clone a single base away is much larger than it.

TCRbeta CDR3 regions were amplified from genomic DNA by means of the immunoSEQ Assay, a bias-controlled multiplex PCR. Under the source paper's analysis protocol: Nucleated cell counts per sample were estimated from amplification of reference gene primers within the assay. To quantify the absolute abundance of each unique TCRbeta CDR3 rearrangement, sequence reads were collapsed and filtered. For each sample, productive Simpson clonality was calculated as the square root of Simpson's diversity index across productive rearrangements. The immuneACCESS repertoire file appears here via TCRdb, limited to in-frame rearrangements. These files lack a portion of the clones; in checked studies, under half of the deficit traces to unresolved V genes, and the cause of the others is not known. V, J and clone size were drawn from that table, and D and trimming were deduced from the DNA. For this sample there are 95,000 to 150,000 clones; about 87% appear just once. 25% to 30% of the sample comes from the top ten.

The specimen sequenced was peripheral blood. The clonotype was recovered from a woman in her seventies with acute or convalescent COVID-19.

The CDR3 protein sequence reads: CASSAGVHEQYF. The base sequence is TGTGCCAGCAGTGCAGGCGTTCACGAGCAGTACTTC. The V gene is TRBV12-3 or TRBV12-4 and the J gene is TRBJ2-7; the D gene cannot be resolved reliably. Its CDR3 holds 12 amino acids, cysteine through phenylalanine. Left in the record is the CDR3 DNA by itself, 36 bases read in frame from the first base. A distance of 10 bases separates the germline ends of V and J, which lose 5 bases and 5 bases respectively.